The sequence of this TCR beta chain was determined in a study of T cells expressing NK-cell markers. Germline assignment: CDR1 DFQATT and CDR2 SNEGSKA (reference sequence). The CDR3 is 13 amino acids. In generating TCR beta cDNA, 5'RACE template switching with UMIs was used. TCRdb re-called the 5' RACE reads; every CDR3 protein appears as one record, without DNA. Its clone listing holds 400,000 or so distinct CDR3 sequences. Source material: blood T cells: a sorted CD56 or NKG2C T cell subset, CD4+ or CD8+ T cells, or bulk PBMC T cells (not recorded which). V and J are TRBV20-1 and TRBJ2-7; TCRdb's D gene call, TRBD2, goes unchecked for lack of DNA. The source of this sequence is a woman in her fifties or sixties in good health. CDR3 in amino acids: CSASDGRDYEQYF.